A selection of T cell receptor beta chains follows, all from one sample in a study of T cell clonotyping in hematopoietic cell transplantation. TCRdb's table, derived via immunoSEQ multiplex PCR, lists solely in-frame clones and lacks some. Of 45,000 or so clones listed, around 84% are singletons. This material consisted of peripheral blood mononuclear cells, taken before stem cell transplant. The source is a man aged 55-75 years with myelodysplastic syndrome. Some clones in this sample may be carry-over from other donors' samples. CDR3s include the opening cysteine and the closing phenylalanine or tryptophan. D genes are given only for firm matches. A row's size may be missing; if present it is once, few, many or a size class.

-	TRBV7-9	TRBJ1-1	TRBD1	CASSPRGQNTEAFF	TGTGCCAGCAGCCCCAGGGGGCAGAACACTGAAGCTTTCTTT
-	TRBV7-8	TRBJ2-7	-	CASTPNGRGHADEQYF	TGTGCCAGCACCCCCAATGGTAGAGGGCATGCGGACGAGCAGTACTTC
-	TRBV29-1	TRBJ2-1	-	CSVLTDRDNEQFF	TGCAGCGTTCTTACTGACCGGGATAATGAGCAGTTCTTC
-	TRBV7-3	TRBJ1-1	-	CASSLTGGTEAFF	TGTGCCAGCAGCTTAACAGGGGGCACTGAAGCTTTCTTT
-	TRBV9	TRBJ2-1	-	CASSVEAAPYNEQFF	TGTGCCAGCAGCGTAGAGGCCGCACCCTACAATGAGCAGTTCTTC
-	TRBV14	TRBJ1-3	-	CASSPWGGAGNTIYF	TGTGCCAGCAGCCCCTGGGGAGGGGCGGGAAACACCATATATTTT
-	TRBV21-1	TRBJ2-7	-	CASSSASEWCEQYF	TGTGCCAGCAGCTCCGCATCGGAGTGGTGCGAGCAGTACTTC
-	TRBV7-2	TRBJ2-1	-	CASSFAAYNEQFF	TGTGCCAGCAGCTTTGCAGCGTACAATGAGCAGTTCTTC
-	TRBV7-2	TRBJ2-7	-	CASSTSTALEQYF	TGTGCCAGCAGCACATCGACGGCGCTCGAGCAGTACTTC
-	TRBV2	TRBJ1-3	-	CASSVRGTIYF	TGTGCCAGCAGTGTTAGGGGCACCATATATTTT
-	TRBV19	TRBJ2-7	TRBD1	CASSPTGQGLYEQYF	TGTGCCAGTAGCCCGACCGGACAGGGACTGTACGAGCAGTACTTC
-	TRBV13	TRBJ1-2	TRBD1	CASSSSGQGARRYTF	TGTGCCAGCAGCTCTAGTGGACAGGGGGCGAGGCGCTACACCTTC
-	TRBV7-2	TRBJ2-5	TRBD2	CASSAEPSGGKTQYF	TGTGCCAGCAGCGCAGAGCCTAGCGGGGGAAAGACCCAGTACTTC
-	TRBV30	TRBJ1-2	-	CAWRESGNPPYGYTF	TGTGCCTGGAGAGAGTCGGGTAATCCGCCATATGGCTACACCTTC
few	TRBV6-5	TRBJ2-3	-	CASSTWASTDTQYF	TGTGCCAGCAGTACATGGGCAAGCACAGATACGCAGTATTTT
-	TRBV6-6	TRBJ1-6	-	CACTDTSSYNSPLHF	TGTGCCTGCACGGACACCAGCTCCTATAATTCACCCCTCCACTTT
-	TRBV6-1	TRBJ1-5	TRBD1	CASRMEGARNQPQHF	TGTGCCAGCAGAATGGAGGGGGCAAGAAATCAGCCCCAGCATTTT
-	TRBV7-9	TRBJ2-3	-	CASSLWGTPGETQYF	TGTGCCAGCAGCTTATGGGGCACCCCCGGCGAGACGCAGTATTTT
-	TRBV30	TRBJ1-2	-	CALDVQGYTF	TGTGCTCTGGACGTACAGGGCTACACCTTC
-	TRBV7-9	TRBJ1-1	-	CASSFGDRWNTEAFF	TGTGCCAGCAGCTTTGGGGACCGGTGGAACACTGAAGCTTTCTTT
-	TRBV5-6	TRBJ2-1	-	CASSLLYRDNEQFF	TGTGCCAGCAGCCTTTTGTACAGAGACAATGAGCAGTTCTTC
-	TRBV19	TRBJ1-1	TRBD1	CASIEGQGALEAFF	TGTGCCAGTATAGAAGGACAGGGGGCTCTAGAAGCTTTCTTT
-	TRBV6-6	TRBJ2-2	-	CASSYIPGELFF	TGTGCCAGCAGTTACATCCCCGGGGAGCTGTTTTTT
few	TRBV7-9	TRBJ2-7	-	CASSVGGPYEQYF	TGTGCCAGCAGCGTAGGGGGACCCTACGAGCAGTACTTC